The 12 T cell receptor beta chains below come from one sample, sequenced in a study of blood T cell repertoires in COVID-19. TCRdb keeps only in-frame clones here, not all; method: immunoSEQ multiplex PCR. The sample records some 240,000 clones, approximately 79% being singletons. Sequencing input: PBMCs or T cells enriched from blood (not recorded which). These receptor sequences come from a young man with acute COVID-19.

V usage is TRBV5-4 and J usage is TRBJ2-2, with 7 bases that match TRBD1. CDR3 length: 14 amino acids. The germline CDR1 and CDR2 sequences are SGHNT and YYREEE (reference sequence). V gave up 4 bases and J gave up 7 bases; unmatched junction bases: 7. The CDR3 loop reads CASSQGGAVGELFF. In DNA form, the CDR3 reads TGTGCCAGCAGCCAAGGGGGCGCCGTCGGGGAGCTGTTTTTT.

CDR3 residues: CATSDLAGDGYTF. CDR3 DNA sequence: TGTGCCACCAGTGATTTAGCAGGGGATGGCTACACCTTC. The chain combines TRBV24-1 with TRBJ1-2; possible D gene TRBD1, 6 bases. The CDR3 totals 13 residues. Germline loops: CDR1 KGHDR, CDR2 SFDVKD. V was pared by 1 base and J by 6 bases, with 8 bases between.

As concerns this clone: At one end the junction does not follow the germline gene, possibly because of a read error. This chain joins TRBV5-8 and TRBJ1-4; no clear D. Per germline, CDR1 SGHTS and CDR2 YDEGEE. The CDR3 has 13 residues. This CDR3 is CASSPGPSGKLVF. The DNA of the CDR3 is TGTGCCAGCAGCCCTGGTCCGTCGGGAAAACTGGTTTTT. Full variable domain (outside the CDR3, taken from reference TRBV5-8 and TRBJ1-4): EAGVTQSPTHLIKTRGQQATLRCSPISGHTSVYWYQQALGLGLQFLLWYDEGEERNRGNFPPRFSGRQFPNYSSELNVNALELEDSALYLCASSPGPSGKLVFGSGTQLSVL.

V and J are TRBV10-1 and TRBJ2-4; perhaps TRBD1 as D (5 bases). V was trimmed by 3 bases and J by 6 bases, leaving 18 bases between them. The length of the CDR3 is 16 residues. CDR1 and CDR2 (germline): WNHNN, SYGVQD (reference sequence). In DNA, the CDR3 is TGCGCCAGCAGTGACCCTGGGGAAGGGGCCGTAAACATTCAGTACTTC. This codes for CASSDPGEGAVNIQYF.

The rearrangement links TRBV7-8 to TRBJ1-2; TRBD1 matches 11 bases. Germline CDR1 SGHVS, CDR2 FQNEAQ. This CDR3 has 17 residues. V lost 5 bases to trimming and J lost 0 bases; unmatched junction nucleotides: 8. For the CDR3, the DNA is TGTGCCAGCAGCCTACGGACAGGGGGCTCCCCTAACTATGGCTACACCTTC. Translation: CASSLRTGGSPNYGYTF. Filled out from reference TRBV7-8 and TRBJ1-2, the complete variable domain reads GAGVSQSPRYKVAKRGQDVALRCDPISGHVSLFWYQQALGQGPEFLTYFQNEAQLDKSGLPSDRFFAERPEGSVSTLKIQRTQQEDSAVYLCASSLRTGGSPNYGYTFGSGTRLTVV.

V usage is TRBV5-5 and J usage is TRBJ1-5, with D possibly being TRBD1 (5 bases). Looked up from germline, CDR1 is SGHKS and CDR2 is YYEKEE (reference sequence). With 4 bases removed from V and 3 bases from J, the gap between germline ends came to 14 bases. There are 15 residues in the CDR3. Here the CDR3 reads CASSLWGRNNQPQHF. The CDR3 region has the DNA TGTGCCAGCAGCCTTTGGGGCAGGAACAATCAGCCCCAGCATTTT.

V is TRBV27 and J is TRBJ1-6; 8 bases agree with TRBD1. CDR3 length: 14 residues. Unmatched junction bases numbered 4, after V lost 5 bases and J lost 7 bases. Germline CDR1 and CDR2: MNHEY and SMNVEV (reference sequence). The CDR3 reads CASSDRGSNSPLHF. The CDR3 DNA is TGTGCCAGCAGTGACAGGGGATCAAATTCACCCCTCCACTTT.

This clone appeared many times. The chain is built from TRBV6-2 or TRBV6-3 and TRBJ1-6, with D unresolved. The CDR3 has 15 residues. Per germline, CDR1 MNHEY and CDR2 SVGEGT. Trimming took off 5 bases at V and 9 bases at J, with 17 bases between the two ends. CDR3 region: CASSPGRWESSPLHF. CDR3 nucleotide sequence: TGTGCCAGCAGTCCCGGACGGTGGGAGAGTTCACCCCTCCACTTT.

This clone was found a few times. The chain is built from TRBV7-8 and TRBJ2-7; D gene ambiguous. V dropped 5 bases and J dropped 3 bases, with 20 bases sitting between them. Germline assignment: CDR1 SGHVS and CDR2 FQNEAQ. CDR3 length: 16 amino acids. For the CDR3, the DNA is TGTGCCAGCAGCCTGACGCGACTGACTCCTATCTACGAGCAGTACGTC. This encodes CASSLTRLTPIYEQYV.

The rearrangement joins TRBV5-4 to TRBJ2-1; 10 bases map to TRBD2. Germline CDR1 SGHNT, CDR2 YYREEE (reference sequence). The CDR3 loop spans 16 amino acids. Trimming took 4 bases from V and 5 from J; bases not matched to a gene: 9. CDR3 region: CASSEALLAGDNEQFF. DNA for the CDR3: TGTGCCAGCAGCGAGGCTCTCCTAGCGGGGGACAATGAGCAGTTCTTC.

The J gene is TRBJ1-1, the V gene TRBV9, with 7 bases identical to TRBD1. Germline trimming cut 3 bases from V and 8 bases from J; bases unmatched to any gene: 4. The CDR3 length is 12 residues. Per germline, CDR1 SGDLS and CDR2 YYNGEE. CDR3 DNA: TGTGCCAGCAGCGCGACAGGGTCGGAAGCTTTCTTT. Protein sequence: CASSATGSEAFF.

This clone was recorded once. The rearrangement joins TRBV27 to TRBJ2-5; D may be TRBD2 (5 bases). V was cut by 5 bases and J by 4 bases, with 17 bases left in between. This CDR3 contains 15 residues. The germline V gene has CDR1 MNHEY and CDR2 SMNVEV (reference sequence). Written as DNA, the CDR3 is TGTGCCAGCAGTCTGGACCCTCGGGGAAGAGAGACCCAGTACTTC. Protein: CASSLDPRGRETQYF.